Reported below is one TCR beta chain. Its antigen is unknown. This record comes from a study of metastatic and nonmetastatic thyroid tumors. Every patient underwent thyroid surgery untreated. CDR1 and CDR2 from the germline V gene are WNHNN and SYGVQD (reference sequence). V was clipped by 11 bases and J by 4 bases, with 11 bases between them. The length of the CDR3 is 11 residues. Study results and caveats: In blood and tumor, TCR beta diversity was reportedly significantly higher in malignant thyroid tumors than in benign nodules.

Using MiXCR, TCRdb re-called clones from the PCR reads. Of 4,600 or so clones in the sample, approximately 31% were seen once. The sequence came from a male donor with papillary thyroid cancer or a benign thyroid nodule (not recorded which). Some clones in this sample may be carry-over from other donors' samples. The genes are TRBV10-1 and TRBJ1-1; no definite D call. The sequencing input was adjacent normal tissue. CDR3 region: CALTRVTEAFF. In nucleotides, the CDR3 is TGCGCCCTGACTAGAGTCACTGAAGCTTTCTTT.